The present entry profiles one T cell receptor beta chain with its context. Its antigen is unidentified. Germline assignment: CDR1 KGHSH and CDR2 LQKENI. This CDR3 has 14 residues. This record belongs to a study of monozygotic twins with inflammatory bowel disease. The study, taken as a whole, reports: Reduced clonotype sharing with other individuals was observed in IBD patients relative to healthy twins, especially with disease activity.

Template switching added UMIs carrying a 6-nucleotide sample barcode. The cDNA of both the TCRalpha and TCRbeta chains was subjected to two nested PCRs of 16 and 9 cycles. TCRdb processed the 5' RACE reads again and assigns one entry to each CDR3 protein, with no DNA. This sample's table reports fewer than 110,000 distinct CDR3 sequences. Every single donor had an approximately 2.7 ml blood sample drawn. The rearrangement uses TRBV18 and TRBJ2-7; TCRdb returns TRBD1, unconfirmable since there is no DNA. Sequenced material: blood. The origin of this receptor is a human donor with ulcerative colitis or Crohn's disease, or a healthy co-twin of an affected twin (not recorded which). CDR3 amino acids: CASSQTASSYEQYF. Using reference TRBV18 and TRBJ2-7 for the parts outside the CDR3, the full variable domain is NAGVMQNPRHLVRRRGQEARLRCSPMKGHSHVYWYRQLPEEGLKFMVYLQKENIIDESGMPKERFSAEFPKEGPSILRIQQVVRGDSAAYFCASSQTASSYEQYFGPGTRLTVT.